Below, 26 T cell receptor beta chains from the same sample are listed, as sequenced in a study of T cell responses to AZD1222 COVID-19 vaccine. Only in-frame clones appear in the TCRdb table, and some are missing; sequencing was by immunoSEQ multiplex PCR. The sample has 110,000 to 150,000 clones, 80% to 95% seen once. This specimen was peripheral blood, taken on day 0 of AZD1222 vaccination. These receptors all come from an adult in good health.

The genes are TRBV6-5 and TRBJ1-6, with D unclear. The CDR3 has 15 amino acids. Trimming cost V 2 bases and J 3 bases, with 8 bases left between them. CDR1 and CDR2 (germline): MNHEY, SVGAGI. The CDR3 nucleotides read TGTGCCAGCAGTTACGGACGGTACTATAATTCACCCCTCCACTTT. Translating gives CASSYGRYYNSPLHF.

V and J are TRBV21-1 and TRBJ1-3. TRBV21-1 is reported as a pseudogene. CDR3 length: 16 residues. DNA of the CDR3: TGTGCCAGCAGCCCCCGAGGATACCGCTCTGGAAACACCATATATTTT. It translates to CASSPRGYRSGNTIYF.

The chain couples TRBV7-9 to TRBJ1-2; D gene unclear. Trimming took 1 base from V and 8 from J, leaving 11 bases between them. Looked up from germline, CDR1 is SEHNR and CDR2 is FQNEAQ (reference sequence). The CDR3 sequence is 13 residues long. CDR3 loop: CASSLGAGRGYTF. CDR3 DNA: TGTGCCAGCAGCTTAGGAGCTGGCCGCGGCTACACCTTC.

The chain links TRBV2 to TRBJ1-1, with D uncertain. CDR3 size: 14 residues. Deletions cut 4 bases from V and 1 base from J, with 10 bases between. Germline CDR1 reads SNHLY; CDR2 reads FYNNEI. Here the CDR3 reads CASSARDENTEAFF. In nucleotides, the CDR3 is TGTGCCAGCAGTGCGAGGGATGAGAACACTGAAGCTTTCTTT. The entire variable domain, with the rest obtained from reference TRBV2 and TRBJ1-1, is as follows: EPEVTQTPSHQVTQMGQEVILRCVPISNHLYFYWYRQILGQKVEFLVSFYNNEISEKSEIFDDQFSVERPDGSNFTLKIRSTKLEDSAMYFCASSARDENTEAFFGQGTRLTVV.

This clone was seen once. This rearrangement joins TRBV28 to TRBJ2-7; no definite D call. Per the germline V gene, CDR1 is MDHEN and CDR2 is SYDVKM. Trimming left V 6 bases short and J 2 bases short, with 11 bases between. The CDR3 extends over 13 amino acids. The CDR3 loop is CASSRKLTYEQYF. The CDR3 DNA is TGTGCCAGCAGCCGTAAACTCACCTACGAGCAGTACTTC.

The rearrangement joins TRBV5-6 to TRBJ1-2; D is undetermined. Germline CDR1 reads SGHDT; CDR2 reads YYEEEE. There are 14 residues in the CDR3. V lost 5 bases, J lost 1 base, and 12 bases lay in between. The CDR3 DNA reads TGTGCCAGCAGTCCCCCCGGGGATAACTATGGCTACACCTTC. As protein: CASSPPGDNYGYTF.

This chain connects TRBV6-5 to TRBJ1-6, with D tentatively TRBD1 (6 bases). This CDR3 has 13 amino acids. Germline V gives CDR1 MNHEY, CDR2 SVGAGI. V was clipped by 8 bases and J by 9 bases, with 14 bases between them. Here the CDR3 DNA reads TGTGCCAGCCTAGGGGGGTCGGGTTCACCCCTCCACTTT. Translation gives CASLGGSGSPLHF.

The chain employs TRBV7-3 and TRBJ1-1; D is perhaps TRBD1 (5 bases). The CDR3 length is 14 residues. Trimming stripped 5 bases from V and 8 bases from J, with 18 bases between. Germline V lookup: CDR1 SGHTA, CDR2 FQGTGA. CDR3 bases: TGTGCCAGCAGCCCGGGTCTCAGGGCGGAGGAAGCTTTCTTT. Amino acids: CASSPGLRAEEAFF. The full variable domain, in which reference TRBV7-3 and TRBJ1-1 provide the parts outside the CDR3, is GAGVSQTPSNKVTEKGKYVELRCDPISGHTALYWYRQSLGQGPEFLIYFQGTGAADDSGLPNDRFFAVRPEGSVSTLKIQRTERGDSAVYLCASSPGLRAEEAFFGQGTRLTVV.

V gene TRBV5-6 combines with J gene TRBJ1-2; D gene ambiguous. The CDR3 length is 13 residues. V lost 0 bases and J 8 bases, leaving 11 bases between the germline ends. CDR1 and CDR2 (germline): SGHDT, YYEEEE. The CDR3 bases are TGTGCCAGCAGCTTGGTCCCCTCTTGGGGCTACACCTTC. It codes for CASSLVPSWGYTF.

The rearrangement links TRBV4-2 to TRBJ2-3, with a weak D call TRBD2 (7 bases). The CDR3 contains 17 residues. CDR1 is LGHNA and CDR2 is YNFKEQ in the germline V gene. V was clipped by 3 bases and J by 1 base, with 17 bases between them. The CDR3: CASSQSGGRGRTDTQYF. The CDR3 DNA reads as TGTGCCAGCAGCCAGTCCGGGGGGCGGGGTCGCACAGATACGCAGTATTTT.

CDR3 DNA: TGTGCCAGCAGTCCTCTCCGGTGGCGAGAGCAGTTCTTC. Translated: CASSPLRWREQFF. The rearrangement uses TRBV5-6 and TRBJ2-1; D not certain. The germline V gene has CDR1 SGHDT and CDR2 YYEEEE. This CDR3 is built from 13 residues. Trimming stripped 5 bases from V and 10 bases from J, with 16 bases between.

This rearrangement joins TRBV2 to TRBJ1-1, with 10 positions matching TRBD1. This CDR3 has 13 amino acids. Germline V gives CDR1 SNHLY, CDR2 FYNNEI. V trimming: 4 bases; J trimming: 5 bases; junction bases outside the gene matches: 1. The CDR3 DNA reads TGTGCCAGCAGTGGGGACAGGGGAACTGAAGCTTTCTTT. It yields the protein CASSGDRGTEAFF.

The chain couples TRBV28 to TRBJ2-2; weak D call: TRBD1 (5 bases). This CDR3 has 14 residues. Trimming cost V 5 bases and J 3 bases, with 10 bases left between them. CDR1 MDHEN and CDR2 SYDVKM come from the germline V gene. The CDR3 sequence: CASSHPRDTGELFF. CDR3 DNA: TGTGCCAGCAGTCATCCCAGGGACACCGGGGAGCTGTTTTTT.

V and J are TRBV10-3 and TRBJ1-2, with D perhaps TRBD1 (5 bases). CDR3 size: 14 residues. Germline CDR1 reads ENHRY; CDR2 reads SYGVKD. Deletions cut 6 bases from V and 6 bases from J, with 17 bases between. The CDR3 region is CAISPGRTTDGYTF. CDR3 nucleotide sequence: TGTGCCATCAGCCCGGGACGGACTACGGATGGCTACACCTTC.

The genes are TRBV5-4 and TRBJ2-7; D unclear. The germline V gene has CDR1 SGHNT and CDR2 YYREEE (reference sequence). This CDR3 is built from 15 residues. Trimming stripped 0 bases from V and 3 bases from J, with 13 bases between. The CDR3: CASSLGFGQFYEQYF. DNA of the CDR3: TGTGCCAGCAGCTTGGGCTTTGGGCAGTTCTACGAGCAGTACTTC.

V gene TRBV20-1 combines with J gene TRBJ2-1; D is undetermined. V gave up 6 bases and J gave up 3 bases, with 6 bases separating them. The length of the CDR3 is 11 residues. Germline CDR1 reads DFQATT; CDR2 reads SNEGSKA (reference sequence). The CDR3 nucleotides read TGCAGTGCACTGGACTACAATGAGCAGTTCTTC. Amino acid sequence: CSALDYNEQFF.

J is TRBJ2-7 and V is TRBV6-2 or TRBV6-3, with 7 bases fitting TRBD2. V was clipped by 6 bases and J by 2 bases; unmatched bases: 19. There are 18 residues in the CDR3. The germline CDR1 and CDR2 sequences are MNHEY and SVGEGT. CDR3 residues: CASSPGTIALPKTYEQYF. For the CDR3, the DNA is TGTGCCAGCAGCCCTGGGACTATAGCCCTCCCGAAGACCTACGAGCAGTACTTC.

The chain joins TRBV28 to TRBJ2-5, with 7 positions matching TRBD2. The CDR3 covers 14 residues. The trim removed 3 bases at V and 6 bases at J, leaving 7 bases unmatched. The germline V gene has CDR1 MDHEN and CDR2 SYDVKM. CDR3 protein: CASSFPRGGKTQYF. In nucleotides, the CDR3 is TGTGCCAGCAGTTTTCCTCGGGGAGGGAAGACCCAGTACTTC.

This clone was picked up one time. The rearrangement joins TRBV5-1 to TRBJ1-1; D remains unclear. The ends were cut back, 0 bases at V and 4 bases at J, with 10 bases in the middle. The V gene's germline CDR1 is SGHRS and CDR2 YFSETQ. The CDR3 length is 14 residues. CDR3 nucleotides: TGCGCCAGCAGCTTGGCAGGAATAGGCACTGAAGCTTTCTTT. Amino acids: CASSLAGIGTEAFF.

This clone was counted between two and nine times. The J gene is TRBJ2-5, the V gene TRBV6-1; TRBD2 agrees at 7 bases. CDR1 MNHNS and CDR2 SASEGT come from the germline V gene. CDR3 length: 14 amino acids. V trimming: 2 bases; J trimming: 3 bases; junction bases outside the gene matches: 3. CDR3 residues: CASSEFGLEETQYF. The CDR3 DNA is TGTGCCAGCAGTGAATTCGGACTAGAAGAGACCCAGTACTTC.

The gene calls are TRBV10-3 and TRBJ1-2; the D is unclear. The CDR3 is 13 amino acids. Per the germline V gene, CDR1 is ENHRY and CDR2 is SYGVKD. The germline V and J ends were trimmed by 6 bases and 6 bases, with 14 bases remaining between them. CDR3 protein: CAIRAIPNDGYTF. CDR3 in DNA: TGTGCCATCAGGGCGATCCCAAACGATGGCTACACCTTC.

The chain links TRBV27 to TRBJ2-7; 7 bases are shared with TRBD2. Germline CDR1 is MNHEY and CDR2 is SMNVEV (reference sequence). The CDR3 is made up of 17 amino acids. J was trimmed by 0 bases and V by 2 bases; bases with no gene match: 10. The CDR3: CASSLSIRGVDSYEQYF. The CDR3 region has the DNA TGTGCCAGCAGTTTAAGTATCCGGGGGGTCGACTCCTACGAGCAGTACTTC.

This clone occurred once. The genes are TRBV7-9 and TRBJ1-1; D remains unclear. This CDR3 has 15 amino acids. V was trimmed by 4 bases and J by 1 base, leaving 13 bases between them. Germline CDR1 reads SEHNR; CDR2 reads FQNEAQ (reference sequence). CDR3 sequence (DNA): TGTGCCAGCAGCTCGGGGTCAGCTTCGAACACTGAAGCTTTCTTT. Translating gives CASSSGSASNTEAFF.

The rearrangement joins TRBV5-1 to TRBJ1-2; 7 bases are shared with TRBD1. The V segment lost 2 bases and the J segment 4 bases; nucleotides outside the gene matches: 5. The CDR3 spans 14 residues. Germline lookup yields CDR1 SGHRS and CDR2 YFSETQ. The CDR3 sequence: CASSFKTGVYGYTF. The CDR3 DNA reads TGCGCCAGCAGCTTTAAAACAGGGGTCTATGGCTACACCTTC.

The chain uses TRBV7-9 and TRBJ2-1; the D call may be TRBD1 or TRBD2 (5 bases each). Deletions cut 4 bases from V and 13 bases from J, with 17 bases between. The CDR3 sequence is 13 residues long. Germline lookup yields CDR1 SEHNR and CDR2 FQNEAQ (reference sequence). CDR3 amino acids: CASSYSGTPNQFF. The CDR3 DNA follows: TGTGCCAGCAGCTACTCCGGGACGCCAAACCAGTTCTTC.

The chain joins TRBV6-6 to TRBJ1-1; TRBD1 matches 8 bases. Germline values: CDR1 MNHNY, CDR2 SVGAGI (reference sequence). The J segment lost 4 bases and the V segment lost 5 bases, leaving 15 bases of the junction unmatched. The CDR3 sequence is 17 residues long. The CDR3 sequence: CASSPRGQGFVSTEAFF. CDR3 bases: TGTGCCAGCAGTCCCCGCGGACAGGGCTTCGTGAGCACTGAAGCTTTCTTT.